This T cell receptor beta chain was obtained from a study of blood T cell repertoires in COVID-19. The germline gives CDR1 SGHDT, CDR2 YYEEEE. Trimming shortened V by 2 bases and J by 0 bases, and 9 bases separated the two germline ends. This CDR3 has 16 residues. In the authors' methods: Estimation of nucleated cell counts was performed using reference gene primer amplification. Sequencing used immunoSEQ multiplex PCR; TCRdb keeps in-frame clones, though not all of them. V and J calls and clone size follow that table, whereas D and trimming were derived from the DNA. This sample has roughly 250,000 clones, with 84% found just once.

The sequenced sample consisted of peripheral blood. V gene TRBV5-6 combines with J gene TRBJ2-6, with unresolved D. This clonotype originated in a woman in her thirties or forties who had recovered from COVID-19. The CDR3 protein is CASSFIRSSGANVLTF. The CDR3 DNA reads TGTGCCAGCAGCTTTATCAGAAGCTCTGGGGCCAACGTCCTGACTTTC.